Listed below are T cell receptor beta chains from one sample, sequenced in a study of blood T cells in healthy people across ages. A single record per CDR3 protein comes from TCRdb applying MiXCR to the 5' RACE reads. The table has hundreds of thousands of distinct CDR3 sequences, about 52% seen once; the top ten hold around a third. Input material: blood. Every receptor here comes from an older woman in good health. Each CDR3 is given with its conserved first and last residue. The order of the fields is J gene, D gene, clone size, V gene, CDR3 protein, CDR3 DNA. D genes are given only for firm matches. A row's size may be missing; if present it is once, few, many or a size class.

>TRBJ2-7|TRBD2|.|TRBV7-2
CASSLDSREGNEQYF
TGTGCCAGCAGCTTAGACTCCAGGGAGGGGAACGAGCAGTACTTC
>TRBJ2-7|TRBD2|.|TRBV18
CASSPPQREWYEQYF
TGTGCCAGCTCACCACCCCAGCGGGAGTGGTACGAGCAGTACTTC
>TRBJ1-2|.|.|TRBV24-1
CATSDTGNYGYTF
TGTGCCACCAGCGATACAGGGAACTATGGCTACACCTTC
>TRBJ1-1|TRBD1|.|TRBV7-2
CASSFRQGSTEAFF
TGTGCCAGCAGCTTTCGACAGGGGAGCACTGAAGCTTTCTTT
>TRBJ2-3|TRBD2|.|TRBV7-8
CASSPNPAGGETDTQYF
TGTGCCAGCAGCCCAAACCCAGCGGGAGGCGAAACAGATACGCAGTATTTT
>TRBJ2-2|.|few|TRBV12-3/TRBV12-4
CASSLGGGYTGELFF
TGTGCCAGCAGTTTAGGGGGGGGCTACACCGGGGAGCTGTTTTTT
>TRBJ2-7|.|.|TRBV11-2
CASSLSGTPQDEQYF
TGTGCCAGCAGCTTATCCGGGACACCGCAGGACGAGCAGTACTTC
>TRBJ1-2|TRBD1|.|TRBV6-2/TRBV6-3
CASSRNLRGQGPLIYGYTF
TGTGCCAGCAGTAGAAACCTTAGAGGACAGGGGCCATTAATCTATGGCTACACCTTC
>TRBJ1-2|TRBD1|.|TRBV12-3/TRBV12-4
CASSGQGKNGYTF
TGTGCCAGCTCCGGACAGGGGAAGAATGGCTACACCTTC
>TRBJ1-4|TRBD1|.|TRBV20-1
CSARDRRQGVNEKLFF
TGCAGTGCTAGAGATAGGAGACAGGGAGTCAATGAAAAACTGTTTTTT